These 13 T cell receptor beta chains came from one sample sequenced in a study of molecular identifiers for immune sequencing clone quantification. TCRdb re-called the PCR reads through MiXCR, storing one row per CDR3 protein. The data contain hundreds of thousands of distinct CDR3 sequences, roughly 27% of them seen just once; the ten biggest clones take up 0.7% to 0.95%. Specimen: naive CD8+ T cells from blood, with Jurkat cell RNA spiked in. Regarding subset: FACS-sorted CD8+CD4-CCR7+CD45RA+ naive T cells. The receptors originated from a human donor in good health. Some libraries in this study had Jurkat cell RNA spiked in.

The chain combines TRBV7-8 with TRBJ2-1, with 11 positions matching TRBD2. CDR1 SGHVS and CDR2 FQNEAQ come from the germline V gene. The CDR3 spans 16 residues. V lost 1 base and J lost 10; bases outside the gene matches: 9. The chain's CDR3 is CASSLVGSGGAGEQFF. The DNA for the CDR3 is TGTGCCAGCAGCTTAGTAGGTAGCGGGGGGGCGGGAGAGCAGTTCTTC.

This clonotype was counted ten times or more. The chain links TRBV6-2 or TRBV6-3 to TRBJ1-1, with D possibly being TRBD1 (6 bases). V lost 6 bases and J 5 bases, leaving 13 bases between the germline ends. In germline, CDR1 is MNHEY, CDR2 SVGEGT. This CDR3 is 13 amino acids long. The CDR3 sequence is CASSRGWGTEAFF. The CDR3 region has the DNA TGTGCCAGCAGCAGGGGTTGGGGTACTGAAGCTTTCTTT.

The table lists this clonotype with many counts. The chain links TRBV5-1 to TRBJ2-7, with D hard to call. Germline assignment: CDR1 SGHRS and CDR2 YFSETQ. The CDR3 is made up of 15 amino acids. V was shortened by 0 bases and J by 0 bases, with 10 bases between the two germline ends. The CDR3 reads CASSLDTGRSYEQYF. CDR3 coding DNA: TGCGCCAGCAGCTTGGATACCGGCCGCTCCTACGAGCAGTACTTC.

J is TRBJ2-7 and V is TRBV11-2, with D perhaps TRBD1 (6 bases). The V gene lost 5 bases and the J gene lost 5 bases, with 19 bases spanning the gap. This CDR3 is 15 amino acids long. Germline loops: CDR1 SGHAT, CDR2 FQNNGV. The CDR3, as DNA: TGTGCCAGCAGCAGTCAGCCGGGACATATGAACGAGCAGTACTTC. It translates to CASSSQPGHMNEQYF.

This clonotype was counted a single time. This clone may be a read error of a much larger clone one base away. V gene TRBV25-1 combines with J gene TRBJ2-3; tentative D call: TRBD2 (5 bases). V lost 1 base to trimming and J lost 1 base, with 15 bases between them. The CDR3 runs to 17 residues. Germline lookup yields CDR1 MGHDK and CDR2 SYGVNS. The CDR3 DNA reads TGTGCCAGCAGTGAATGGGGATGGTCAGCGGGCACAGATACGCAGTATTTT. This sequence encodes CASSEWGWSAGTDTQYF.

V usage is TRBV7-9 and J usage is TRBJ1-3, with 8 bases matching TRBD1. J was trimmed by 2 bases and V by 2 bases; bases with no gene match: 2. The CDR3 totals 15 residues. The V gene's germline CDR1 is SEHNR and CDR2 FQNEAQ (reference sequence). The CDR3 loop reads CASSLSTGAGNTIYF. The CDR3 DNA reads as TGTGCCAGCAGCTTATCGACAGGGGCTGGAAACACCATATATTTT.

This clonotype was observed at least ten times. The CDR3, as DNA: TGCGCCAGCAGCTTCGACAGACCCGAGCAGTACTTC. Translating it yields CASSFDRPEQYF. The V gene is TRBV5-1, the J gene TRBJ2-7; D is possibly TRBD1 (5 bases). V was cut by 2 bases and J by 6 bases, with 9 bases left in between. The germline V gene encodes CDR1 SGHRS and CDR2 YFSETQ. The CDR3 runs 12 residues.

A note on this clonotype: Without the conserved terminal phenylalanine or tryptophan, this CDR3 likely stems from a read error. The CDR3 protein is CASSLATGLLDTQYS. DNA for the CDR3: TGTGCCAGCAGCTTAGCTACAGGGTTGTTAGATACGCAGTATTCT. This chain joins TRBV11-2 and TRBJ2-3; perhaps TRBD1 as D (6 bases). CDR1 is SGHAT and CDR2 is FQNNGV in the germline V gene. CDR3 length: 15 amino acids. V shed 1 base and J shed 5 bases, with 13 bases lying between them.

This clonotype was found many times. The chain couples TRBV5-1 to TRBJ2-3, with D perhaps given as TRBD1 or TRBD2 (5 bases each). Trimming took off 3 bases at V and 1 base at J, with 12 bases between the two ends. This CDR3 has 15 residues. CDR1 and CDR2 (germline): SGHRS, YFSETQ. The CDR3 reads CASSSLLGGTDTQYF. CDR3 sequence (DNA): TGCGCCAGCAGCTCTCTATTGGGGGGCACAGATACGCAGTATTTT.

This clonotype has ten or more counts. The V gene is TRBV27, the J gene TRBJ2-7; D might be TRBD1 or TRBD2, each matching 5 bases. Germline V lookup: CDR1 MNHEY, CDR2 SMNVEV (reference sequence). This CDR3 region has 14 residues. V lost 5 bases to trimming and J lost 5 bases, with 16 bases between them. The CDR3 DNA reads TGTGCCAGCAGTCCCATAGAGGGGCCCCACGAGCAGTACTTC. It specifies CASSPIEGPHEQYF.

The rearrangement joins TRBV30 to TRBJ2-1, with a weak D call TRBD1 (6 bases). Trimming stripped 4 bases from V and 3 bases from J, with 16 bases between. The V gene's germline CDR1 is GTSNPN and CDR2 SVGIG (reference sequence). The CDR3 sequence is 15 residues long. The CDR3 DNA sequence: TGTGCCTGGAAAAAAATCAGGGGTAGCTACAATGAGCAGTTCTTC. This sequence encodes CAWKKIRGSYNEQFF.

This clonotype was found many times. The rearrangement links TRBV29-1 to TRBJ2-6, with D perhaps matching TRBD1 (6 bases). Trimming cost V 4 bases and J 1 base, with 14 bases left between them. In germline, CDR1 is SQVTM, CDR2 ANQGSEA. The CDR3 extends over 16 amino acids. CDR3 bases: TGCAGCGTTGTTCAGGGGATATTGTCTGGGGCCAACGTCCTGACTTTC. It specifies CSVVQGILSGANVLTF.

Concerning this clonotype itself: A much larger clone differs by one base, so this may be a read error. V usage is TRBV5-8 and J usage is TRBJ1-1; TRBD1 might be the D (6 bases). This CDR3 is built from 16 residues. The V gene's germline CDR1 is SGHTS and CDR2 YDEGEE. This chain's CDR3 is CASASQNVDWDTEAYF. The CDR3 DNA reads TGTGCCAGCGCTTCCCAAAATGTCGACTGGGACACTGAAGCTTACTTT.